This T cell receptor (beta chain) is drawn from a study of T cells after yellow fever vaccination. Whole-study context: Fractions containing few cells were prepared with SMART-Seq v4 Ultra Low Input.

V was pared by 7 bases and J by 0 bases, with 12 bases of the junction left unmatched. The CDR3 sequence is 18 residues long. Germline V gene data show CDR1 as MNHEY and CDR2 as SMNVEV (reference sequence). Study results and caveats: The CD4 compartment and the CD8 compartment contained a small share of clonotypes in common.

This clonotype was recorded a few times. The antigen remains undetermined. Synthesis of TCR cDNA relied on 5'RACE template switching, which attached a universal primer site and UMIs. MiXCR, run by TCRdb on the 5' RACE reads, gives a single entry per CDR3 protein. The sample contains hundreds of thousands of distinct CDR3 sequences, roughly an eighth of which appear only once. Here the sequenced sample was PBMCs, taken on the day of the yellow fever booster vaccination. The sequence came from a man younger than 45 who received the YFV17D yellow fever vaccine. The chain is built from TRBV27 and TRBJ1-4; 9 positions match TRBD1. In nucleotides, the CDR3 is TGTGCCAGCATCCTAGTCCGGGACAGGGTTTCAACTAATGAAAAACTGTTTTTT. This encodes CASILVRDRVSTNEKLFF.